This TCR beta chain was found in a study of cytomegalovirus exposure and HLA in healthy donors. At the level of the study: Genotyping showed 75% to 90% of roughly 390 donors falling in the Caucasian-associated ancestry cluster.

The CDR3 totals 16 residues. The germline gives CDR1 SGHDT, CDR2 YYEEEE. Study observations and caveats: HLA allele associations emerged for under 20,000 TCR beta sequences in a later analysis, at 0.05 false discovery rate. Most subjects had HLA-A and HLA-B alleles reportedly predicted accurately by TCR beta sequences.

PCR amplification relied on 60 Vbeta primers (plus 13 Jbeta primers). Original methodology: A later analysis tallied about 80 million unique TCR beta chains, approximately 11 million of them shared. Assay: immunoSEQ multiplex PCR; the TCRdb copy retains only in-frame clones and omits some. V and J calls and clone size are as listed in that table; D and trimming were resolved from the DNA. Altogether about 120,000 clones are present, around 79% being singletons, with the ten largest covering around 4%. About this clone: Its specificity is unknown.

Sequences were obtained from PBMCs. This chain uses TRBV5-6 with TRBJ2-5, with 7 bases matching TRBD1. The J call may be wrong; the DNA end is better matched by TRBJ2-7. The source of this sequence is a woman in her thirties or forties in good health and CMV-seronegative. CDR3 nucleotides: TGTGCCAGCAGCGGAAAGGACAGGTCTAGCTCCTACGAGCAGTACTTC. Amino acids: CASSGKDRSSSYEQYF.